The 23 T cell receptor beta chains presented below share a single source sample, sequenced in a study of a mutant IDH1 vaccine in newly diagnosed glioma. Specified time point: baseline, week 1 (first vaccination visit). As to treatment: pre-vaccination baseline after standard-of-care therapy. Repertoires were generated with immunoSEQ multiplex PCR, while TCRdb's copy carries only in-frame clones and drops some. The sample includes tens of thousands of clones, roughly 90% seen only once; the top ten take approximately 9.1%. The source was PBMCs, collected from a glioma patient treated with radiotherapy, temozolomide or both. These receptors originate from a man younger than 45 with glioma.

The chain employs TRBV4-1 and TRBJ2-7; 7 bases fit TRBD2. This CDR3 has 17 amino acids. Per the germline V gene, CDR1 is MGHRA and CDR2 is YSYEKL. Germline trimming cut 0 bases from V and 1 base from J; bases unmatched to any gene: 9. Here the CDR3 DNA reads TGCGCCAGCAGCCAAGAAGGTCGCAGGGACTATTCCTACGAGCAGTACTTC. This gives the protein CASSQEGRRDYSYEQYF.

This CDR3 reads CASSFGTGEYQPQHF. DNA of the CDR3: TGTGCCAGCAGCTTTGGGACAGGGGAATATCAGCCCCAGCATTTT. The chain joins TRBV5-6 to TRBJ1-5, with 10 bases aligning to TRBD1. V dropped 2 bases and J dropped 5; count of bases not matched to a gene: 4. This CDR3 has 15 amino acids. Germline CDR1 and CDR2: SGHDT and YYEEEE.

The chain combines TRBV7-2 with TRBJ2-3; D call uncertain. This CDR3 has 14 amino acids. Germline V gives CDR1 SGHTA, CDR2 FQGNSA. V lost 3 bases to trimming and J lost 2 bases, with 9 bases between them. The CDR3 protein is CASSFGWDTDTQYF. The CDR3 DNA follows: TGTGCCAGCAGCTTCGGCTGGGACACAGATACGCAGTATTTT.

CDR3 residues: CASSQGQVLEQYF. The CDR3 region has the DNA TGTGCCAGCAGCCAAGGACAGGTCCTCGAGCAGTACTTC. The J gene is TRBJ2-7, the V gene TRBV5-4; 7 bases match TRBD1. The ends lost 4 bases at V and 6 bases at J; junction bases unmatched: 7. This CDR3 is 13 amino acids long. Germline V gene data show CDR1 as SGHNT and CDR2 as YYREEE (reference sequence).

The CDR3 nucleotides are TGTGCCAGCAGCTTAGAAGTAGCCCCCTACGAGCAGTACTTC. Its translation: CASSLEVAPYEQYF. This chain uses TRBV11-2 with TRBJ2-5, with D uncertain. The DNA end lines up better with TRBJ2-7; the J call may be wrong. Germline V CDR1 and CDR2: SGHAT, FQNNGV. This CDR3 contains 14 residues.

The chain couples TRBV29-1 to TRBJ1-4; tentatively, D is TRBD1 (6 bases). Germline-derived CDR1 and CDR2 are SQVTM and ANQGSEA. The length of the CDR3 is 13 residues. Trimming removed 6 bases from V and 7 bases from J, with 15 bases in between. The CDR3 loop is CSVQGRRSEKLFF. The CDR3 region has the DNA TGCAGCGTCCAGGGGCGCCGGAGTGAAAAACTGTTTTTT.

This clone was seen only once. The rearrangement joins TRBV4-1 to TRBJ1-1, with D possibly matching TRBD1 (6 bases). Per the germline V gene, CDR1 is MGHRA and CDR2 is YSYEKL. Trimming removed 1 base from V and 4 bases from J, with 13 bases in between. The CDR3 extends over 15 amino acids. The CDR3 sequence: CASSQGYRDITEAFF. The CDR3 bases are TGCGCCAGCAGCCAAGGGTACAGGGATATCACTGAAGCTTTCTTT.

This chain links TRBV5-5 with TRBJ1-1; the D is unclear. CDR1 is SGHKS and CDR2 is YYEKEE in the germline V gene (reference sequence). The CDR3 is made up of 11 amino acids. Trimming took 3 bases from V and 7 from J, leaving 7 bases between them. The CDR3 nucleotides are TGTGCCAGCAGCTCCATTCTTGAAGCTTTCTTT. This gives the protein CASSSILEAFF.

This clone came up once. The chain combines TRBV5-6 with TRBJ1-2; D gene uncertain. Between the trimmed V and J ends, which lost 0 bases and 4 bases, there was a span of 16 bases. Germline V gives CDR1 SGHDT, CDR2 YYEEEE. The CDR3 is made up of 16 amino acids. The CDR3 spells CASSLDGGGTTYGYTF. The CDR3 DNA is TGTGCCAGCAGCTTGGATGGAGGAGGCACCACCTATGGCTACACCTTC.

The genes are TRBV9 and TRBJ2-1; 8 bases line up with TRBD2. The trim removed 1 base at V and 3 bases at J, leaving 3 bases unmatched. The CDR3 consists of 15 residues. The germline V gene has CDR1 SGDLS and CDR2 YYNGEE. The CDR3 sequence: CASSVTSGYYNEQFF. In DNA, the CDR3 is TGTGCCAGCAGCGTAACTAGCGGTTACTACAATGAGCAGTTCTTC.

This clone was detected only once. The chain is built from TRBV29-1 and TRBJ2-3, with D possibly matching TRBD2 (5 bases). Trimming removed 3 bases at V and 1 base at J, with 11 bases between. Germline CDR1 SQVTM, CDR2 ANQGSEA. The CDR3 is 14 amino acids. In nucleotides, the CDR3 is TGCAGCGTTGATGTGGGAGTGGGCACAGATACGCAGTATTTT. Protein: CSVDVGVGTDTQYF.

This chain connects TRBV5-1 to TRBJ2-1; D gene unclear. V was pared by 0 bases and J by 6 bases, with 16 bases between. CDR1 and CDR2 from the germline V gene are SGHRS and YFSETQ. The CDR3 totals 16 residues. CDR3 sequence: CASSLGLPQALNEQFF. CDR3 coding DNA: TGCGCCAGCAGCTTGGGACTCCCACAAGCACTCAATGAGCAGTTCTTC.

J is TRBJ2-5 and V is TRBV29-1, with D uncertain. The CDR3 runs 12 residues. Germline V gene lookup returns CDR1 SQVTM and CDR2 ANQGSEA. The V and J ends lost 4 bases and 2 bases respectively, with 8 bases between them. CDR3: CSVGWGQETQYF. The CDR3 region has the DNA TGCAGCGTTGGTTGGGGACAAGAGACCCAGTACTTC.

The genes are TRBV15 and TRBJ1-5; tentatively, D is TRBD1 (6 bases). CDR1 and CDR2 (germline): LNHNV, YYDKDF (reference sequence). The CDR3 runs to 17 residues. Trimming shortened V by 1 base and J by 7 bases, and 20 bases separated the two germline ends. DNA for the CDR3: TGTGCCACCAGCAGAGTCTCAAGGGCAGGGGATAGGCAGCCCCAGCATTTT. Translating it yields CATSRVSRAGDRQPQHF.

The rearrangement joins TRBV18 to TRBJ1-3, with 7 bases lining up with TRBD1. V lost 4 bases and J lost 0; bases outside the gene matches: 6. The CDR3 totals 16 residues. Germline V lookup: CDR1 KGHSH, CDR2 LQKENI. CDR3 sequence (DNA): TGTGCCAGCTCACAACAGGGACAGAACTCTGGAAACACCATATATTTT. The encoded protein is CASSQQGQNSGNTIYF.

The DNA for the CDR3 is TGTGCCAGCAGTTACTCGGGGACAGGGTCCTACAATGAGCAGTTCTTC. Amino acids: CASSYSGTGSYNEQFF. V gene TRBV6-5 combines with J gene TRBJ2-1; TRBD1 aligns across 9 bases. Germline V gene lookup returns CDR1 MNHEY and CDR2 SVGAGI. The CDR3 length is 16 residues. V trimming: 0 bases; J trimming: 1 base; junction bases outside the gene matches: 1.

The V call is TRBV5-1, the J call TRBJ2-5; 7 bases map to TRBD2. Trimming cost V 2 bases and J 1 base; bases outside gene matches: 2. Germline V gene sequence: CDR1 SGHRS, CDR2 YFSETQ. The CDR3 length is 14 residues. CDR3 protein: CASSFGGIQETQYF. The CDR3 nucleotides read TGCGCCAGCAGCTTCGGGGGGATCCAAGAGACCCAGTACTTC.

This sequence joins TRBV19 and TRBJ1-5, with 12 bases identical to TRBD1. Germline V lookup: CDR1 LNHDA, CDR2 SQIVND (reference sequence). The CDR3 runs to 14 residues. The V gene end was trimmed by 6 bases and the J gene end by 5 bases; junction bases not matched to a gene: 2. CDR3 amino acids: CASRGQGADQPQHF. In DNA, the CDR3 is TGTGCCAGTAGGGGACAGGGGGCAGATCAGCCCCAGCATTTT.

The V gene is TRBV27, the J gene TRBJ2-1; 8 bases agree with TRBD2. V lost 3 bases and J lost 4; bases outside the gene matches: 5. From germline, CDR1 is MNHEY and CDR2 SMNVEV (reference sequence). This CDR3 spans 15 amino acids. The CDR3: CASSLGLAGYNEQFF. The CDR3 DNA is TGTGCCAGCAGTTTGGGGCTAGCGGGTTACAATGAGCAGTTCTTC.

V and J are TRBV6-5 and TRBJ2-7, with 8 bases identical to TRBD2. After removal of 6 bases from V and 6 bases from J, the junction contained 10 bases not matched to a gene. CDR1 is MNHEY, CDR2 SVGAGI, per germline. The CDR3 is 14 amino acids. Written as DNA, the CDR3 is TGTGCCAGCAGACCGGGACTAGAACGTCGCGAGCAGTACTTC. The encoded protein is CASRPGLERREQYF.

V and J are TRBV5-1 and TRBJ1-3; D is perhaps TRBD1 (5 bases). The CDR3 loop spans 16 amino acids. Germline V gene data show CDR1 as SGHRS and CDR2 as YFSETQ. V lost 1 base to trimming and J lost 1 base, with 12 bases between them. CDR3 in DNA: TGCGCCAGCAGCTTGAAGGGGACCCGGTCTGGAAACACCATATATTTT. Its protein product is CASSLKGTRSGNTIYF.

This clone has only one observation. The V gene is TRBV5-4, the J gene TRBJ2-3; 7 bases map to TRBD1. The CDR3 covers 15 residues. Losses at the gene ends were 4 bases for V and 5 bases for J; bases not matched to a gene: 10. CDR1 SGHNT and CDR2 YYREEE come from the germline V gene (reference sequence). CDR3 protein: CASSPREQGRDTQYF. The CDR3 DNA reads TGTGCCAGCAGCCCCCGGGAACAGGGGAGAGATACGCAGTATTTT.

The chain employs TRBV29-1 and TRBJ2-3, with 10 positions matching TRBD2. V was clipped by 6 bases and J by 0 bases; unmatched bases: 6. This CDR3 region has 15 residues. Germline CDR1 is SQVTM and CDR2 is ANQGSEA. In DNA form, the CDR3 reads TGCAGCGTCAAAGGACTAGCGGCTAGCACAGATACGCAGTATTTT. It is translated as CSVKGLAASTDTQYF.